A selection of T cell receptor beta chains follows, all from one sample in a study of a mutant IDH1 vaccine in newly diagnosed glioma. The data were produced by immunoSEQ multiplex PCR, yet TCRdb's version contains in-frame clones alone and is incomplete. The sample lists tens of thousands of clones; about 86% were seen once. The source material was PBMCs, sampled from a glioma patient treated with radiotherapy, temozolomide or both. The receptors originated from a man younger than 40 with glioma. The CDR3 runs from the conserved cysteine through the conserved F or W. The order of the fields is CDR3 protein, CDR3 DNA, D gene, clone size, V gene, J gene. D genes are given only for firm matches. Expanded clones are given a class, and other clones once, few, many or no size at all.

CASSLDSGGAWNEQFF	TGCGCCAGCAGCTTGGATAGCGGGGGGGCTTGGAATGAGCAGTTCTTC	TRBD2	.	TRBV5-1	TRBJ2-1
CASRKGREVPYEQYF	TGTGCCAGTAGGAAGGGCAGGGAAGTGCCCTACGAGCAGTACTTC	.	.	TRBV19	TRBJ2-7
CASSLGLGHTEAFF	TGTGCCAGCAGCTTAGGGTTAGGACACACTGAAGCTTTCTTT	.	.	TRBV7-6	TRBJ1-1
CASSANHRSSSYGYTF	TGTGCCAGTAGTGCAAACCACAGGAGTTCTAGCTATGGCTACACCTTC	.	.	TRBV19	TRBJ1-2
CASSPGGGSGQPQHF	TGTGCCAGCAGCCCAGGTGGGGGGTCGGGTCAGCCCCAGCATTTT	.	.	TRBV7-2	TRBJ1-5
CASSLADSRSGYEQYF	TGTGCCAGCAGCTTGGCGGACAGCCGTTCTGGATACGAGCAGTACTTC	.	once	TRBV5-5	TRBJ2-7
CSVGTGVLNSPLHF	TGCAGCGTTGGGACAGGAGTGCTTAATTCACCCCTCCACTTT	TRBD1	.	TRBV29-1	TRBJ1-6
CASSLAGTLYEQYF	TGTGCCAGCAGCTTGGCCGGGACACTCTACGAGCAGTACTTC	.	.	TRBV11-2	TRBJ2-7
CASSSSLGAKMNTEAFF	TGTGCCAGCAGCTCCTCTCTGGGGGCTAAGATGAACACTGAAGCTTTCTTT	.	once	TRBV5-6	TRBJ1-1
CASSFGTVNEKLFF	TGTGCCAGCAGCTTCGGGACGGTAAATGAAAAACTGTTTTTT	.	.	TRBV7-9	TRBJ1-4
CASRLPSGSKNIQYF	TGTGCCAGCAGACTCCCTAGCGGGAGCAAAAACATTCAGTACTTC	TRBD2	.	TRBV6-1	TRBJ2-4